This TCR beta chain was sequenced during a study of blood T cell repertoires in COVID-19. Study as a whole: Acute-phase and convalescent COVID-19 samples originated in the United States, Italy and Spain. T cells, B-cell-depleted T cells, or PBMCs provided the cDNA or gDNA that served as material.

TCRdb's copy holds only in-frame clones and misses some; the assay was immunoSEQ multiplex PCR. The table lists roughly 49,000 clones, 85% to 90% of them singletons. Per germline, CDR1 KGHSH and CDR2 LQKENI. V shed 5 bases, J shed 2 bases, and the junction held 6 bases outside the gene matches. The CDR3 consists of 16 residues. The sequenced sample consisted of peripheral blood. This TCR derives from a man older than 75 with active COVID-19. V and J are TRBV18 and TRBJ2-3; 11 bases match TRBD2. The CDR3 protein is CASSAGTSGFTDTQYF. CDR3 nucleotides: TGTGCCAGCTCAGCCGGGACTAGCGGCTTCACAGATACGCAGTATTTT.